These 28 T cell receptor beta chains originate from one sample sequenced in a study of response to subunit inactivated influenza vaccine. TCRdb processed the RT-PCR reads anew with MiXCR; each CDR3 protein has one entry. The sample holds about 610,000 distinct CDR3 sequences, 14% seen once. Source: PBMCs from blood, taken 11 to 12 days after vaccination. Receptors originate from a man aged 45-65 years who received an inactivated influenza vaccine.

This chain connects TRBV19 to TRBJ1-2; 9 nucleotides line up with TRBD1. CDR1 LNHDA and CDR2 SQIVND come from the germline V gene (reference sequence). J lost 8 bases, V lost 5 bases, and 9 bases had no gene match. The CDR3 extends over 14 amino acids. CDR3 nucleotides: TGTGCCAGTAGTCAGCGGACAGGGGAGAAGGGCTACACCTTC. Its translation is CASSQRTGEKGYTF.

This clonotype came up many times. V usage is TRBV29-1 and J usage is TRBJ2-2; perhaps TRBD2 as D (6 bases). V lost 2 bases, J lost 5 bases, and 9 bases lay in between. CDR3 length equals 13 residues. CDR1 is SQVTM, CDR2 ANQGSEA, per germline. The CDR3 spells CSVERDSTGELFF. The CDR3 DNA sequence: TGCAGCGTTGAACGGGACTCAACCGGGGAGCTGTTTTTT.

This clonotype was counted between two and nine times. The chain links TRBV12-3 or TRBV12-4 to TRBJ2-5; 8 bases line up with TRBD2. CDR3 length equals 14 residues. J lost 2 bases, V lost 3 bases, and 2 bases had no gene match. In nucleotides, the CDR3 is TGTGCCAGCAGTTTTACTAGCGGACAAGAGACCCAGTACTTC. Its translation: CASSFTSGQETQYF.

J is TRBJ1-6 and V is TRBV10-2; D unresolved. V was cut by 6 bases and J by 9 bases, with 18 bases left in between. The CDR3 is made up of 15 amino acids. The germline V gene encodes CDR1 WSHSY and CDR2 SAAADI. The CDR3 nucleotides read TGCGCCAGCAGCGTTGGGGAGATTAGGCGTTCACCCCTCCACTTT. Translating it yields CASSVGEIRRSPLHF.

Many counts were recorded for this clonotype. The chain has TRBV30 and TRBJ1-5; 8 bases align to TRBD1. This CDR3 spans 14 amino acids. Germline CDR1 GTSNPN, CDR2 SVGIG (reference sequence). Losses at the gene ends were 3 bases for V and 3 bases for J; bases not matched to a gene: 4. CDR3 sequence reads: CAWSKTGDNQPQHF. Here the CDR3 DNA reads TGTGCCTGGAGCAAGACAGGGGACAATCAGCCCCAGCATTTT.

This clonotype was picked up a small number of times. V is TRBV7-2 and J is TRBJ2-7; TRBD1 or TRBD2 may be the D gene (5 bases each). The CDR3 covers 14 residues. CDR1 and CDR2 from the germline V gene are SGHTA and FQGNSA. Deletions cut 5 bases from V and 0 bases from J, with 11 bases between. The CDR3 DNA reads TGTGCCAGCAGCCGAGGGGTTAGCTCCTACGAGCAGTACTTC. The encoded protein is CASSRGVSSYEQYF.

The chain is built from TRBV28 and TRBJ2-7; D might be TRBD1 (5 bases). Germline loops: CDR1 MDHEN, CDR2 SYDVKM. The V and J ends lost 8 bases and 2 bases respectively, with 13 bases between them. CDR3 size: 13 residues. CDR3 coding DNA: TGTGCCAGCCAAGCGACAGCCACCTACGAGCAGTACTTC. This sequence encodes CASQATATYEQYF.

The chain carries TRBV24-1 and TRBJ2-5; the D gene is possibly TRBD1 (5 bases). The CDR3 has 15 amino acids. Germline-derived CDR1 and CDR2 are KGHDR and SFDVKD. Trimming stripped 0 bases from V and 5 bases from J, with 12 bases between. DNA of the CDR3: TGTGCCACCAGTGATTTGGCCAGGGAAGGGGAGACCCAGTACTTC. Translation gives CATSDLAREGETQYF.

This clonotype has more than one count but fewer than ten. The CDR3 DNA reads as TGTGCCAGCAGGAGGGGGGGGCAAGGACATAGCACAGATACGCAGTATTTT. Protein: CASRRGGQGHSTDTQYF. The chain employs TRBV6-1 and TRBJ2-3, with D perhaps matching TRBD2 (7 bases). The V gene lost 6 bases and the J gene lost 0 bases, with 19 bases spanning the gap. Germline loops: CDR1 MNHNS, CDR2 SASEGT. The CDR3 spans 17 residues.

The J gene is TRBJ2-7, the V gene TRBV7-9; 7 nucleotides agree with TRBD2. V shed 4 bases, J shed 0 bases, and the junction held 9 bases outside the gene matches. This CDR3 spans 16 amino acids. CDR1 is SEHNR, CDR2 FQNEAQ, per germline (reference sequence). The CDR3 is CASSSGEGGNSYEQYF. The CDR3 DNA sequence: TGTGCCAGCAGCTCCGGGGAGGGAGGCAACTCCTACGAGCAGTACTTC.

The chain employs TRBV7-9 and TRBJ1-5; D is possibly TRBD1 (6 bases). Germline V gene data show CDR1 as SEHNR and CDR2 as FQNEAQ (reference sequence). The CDR3 runs to 14 residues. The V end lost 1 base, the J end lost 7 bases, and 11 bases lay between the germline ends. CDR3 DNA: TGTGCCAGCAGCTTAGGGCAGGGGAAGCAGCCCCAGCATTTT. Translation gives CASSLGQGKQPQHF. The full variable domain, with the rest looked up from reference TRBV7-9 and TRBJ1-5, is DTGVSQNPRHKITKRGQNVTFRCDPISEHNRLYWYRQTLGQGPEFLTYFQNEAQLEKSRLLSDRFSAERPKGSFSTLEIQRTEQGDSAMYLCASSLGQGKQPQHFGDGTRLSIL.

This clonotype showed up just a few times. V usage is TRBV20-1 and J usage is TRBJ2-7; D could derive from TRBD1 or TRBD2 (5 bases each). The CDR3 contains 13 residues. CDR1 and CDR2 (germline): DFQATT, SNEGSKA (reference sequence). The CDR3 loop reads CSSMGRPVSEQYF. In DNA form, the CDR3 reads TGCAGCTCAATGGGACGCCCGGTGTCCGAGCAGTACTTC.

The J gene is TRBJ2-5, the V gene TRBV7-9; D is undetermined. The germline V gene has CDR1 SEHNR and CDR2 FQNEAQ (reference sequence). V was trimmed by 2 bases and J by 0 bases, leaving 10 bases between them. The CDR3 length is 15 residues. CDR3 in amino acids: CASSLWLLHQETQYF. CDR3 nucleotides: TGTGCCAGCAGCTTATGGTTACTACACCAAGAGACCCAGTACTTC.

This clonotype appeared a few times. The rearrangement links TRBV7-9 to TRBJ1-2; D is uncertain. The CDR3 runs 15 residues. V was shortened by 1 base and J by 3 bases, with 12 bases between the two germline ends. From germline, CDR1 is SEHNR and CDR2 FQNEAQ (reference sequence). The chain's CDR3 is CASSLGFRNDYGYTF. The CDR3 DNA sequence: TGTGCCAGCAGCTTAGGATTCCGAAACGACTATGGCTACACCTTC.

This chain connects TRBV3-1 to TRBJ1-1; D unresolved. CDR3 length equals 13 residues. Per germline, CDR1 LGHDT and CDR2 YNNKEL (reference sequence). V was trimmed by 2 bases and J by 4 bases, leaving 8 bases between them. CDR3: CASSQRVGTEAFF. The CDR3 nucleotides read TGTGCCAGCAGCCAACGGGTGGGCACTGAAGCTTTCTTT. Filled out from reference TRBV3-1 and TRBJ1-1, the complete variable domain reads DTAVSQTPKYLVTQMGNDKSIKCEQNLGHDTMYWYKQDSKKFLKIMFSYNNKELIINETVPNRFSPKSPDKAHLNLHINSLELGDSAVYFCASSQRVGTEAFFGQGTRLTVV.

Only a few counts were recorded for this clonotype. The chain joins TRBV20-1 to TRBJ2-3; 9 nucleotides line up with TRBD2. Germline V gene sequence: CDR1 DFQATT, CDR2 SNEGSKA (reference sequence). The ends lost 0 bases at V and 4 bases at J; junction bases unmatched: 8. The CDR3 is 16 amino acids. Here the CDR3 reads CSARDRASGIPDTQYF. In DNA, the CDR3 is TGCAGTGCTAGAGATCGAGCTAGCGGGATTCCAGATACGCAGTATTTT.

The J gene is TRBJ1-5, the V gene TRBV7-2; 10 bases are shared with TRBD1. This CDR3 has 17 residues. Germline-derived CDR1 and CDR2 are SGHTA and FQGNSA. V lost 3 bases and J lost 0; bases outside the gene matches: 5. The CDR3 reads CASSLGQGSGSNQPQHF. CDR3 bases: TGTGCCAGCAGCTTGGGACAGGGGTCGGGTAGCAATCAGCCCCAGCATTTT.

This clonotype was detected many times. V and J are TRBV6-5 and TRBJ2-1; 8 bases agree with TRBD2. The CDR3 covers 14 residues. Germline CDR1 is MNHEY and CDR2 is SVGAGI. J lost 9 bases, V lost 4 bases, and 8 bases had no gene match. The CDR3 DNA follows: TGTGCCAGCAGTTCAGCTCCGGGGGGGATTGAGCAGTTCTTC. This codes for CASSSAPGGIEQFF.

This rearrangement joins TRBV5-1 to TRBJ1-2, with 10 bases that match TRBD1. The CDR3 extends over 14 amino acids. Germline loops: CDR1 SGHRS, CDR2 YFSETQ. The V segment lost 7 bases and the J segment 4 bases; nucleotides outside the gene matches: 7. CDR3 DNA sequence: TGCGCCAGCCTGGGACAGGGGAGATTCTATGGCTACACCTTC. Residues: CASLGQGRFYGYTF.

The genes are TRBV12-3 or TRBV12-4 and TRBJ2-1; no reliable D call. There are 14 residues in the CDR3. The V gene lost 6 bases and the J gene lost 12 bases, with 21 bases spanning the gap. The CDR3: CASSLRRVNFAQFF. CDR3 in DNA: TGTGCCAGCAGCCTCCGACGGGTAAATTTTGCGCAGTTCTTC.

This clonotype was recorded many times. CDR3 sequence (DNA): TGCGCCAGCAGCCAAGTTGGCGGAACCGGGGAGCTGTTTTTT. This gives the protein CASSQVGGTGELFF. The chain combines TRBV4-1 with TRBJ2-2; D gene unclear. Germline CDR1 is MGHRA and CDR2 is YSYEKL. V dropped 1 base and J dropped 5 bases, with 8 bases sitting between them. There are 14 residues in the CDR3.

V is TRBV6-2 or TRBV6-3 and J is TRBJ2-7; maybe TRBD1 (5 bases). V was clipped by 7 bases and J by 1 base, with 14 bases between them. The CDR3 extends over 14 amino acids. Germline CDR1 and CDR2: MNHEY and SVGEGT. Written as DNA, the CDR3 is TGTGCCAGCACTCCAGTGGGGCAGTCCTACGAGCAGTACTTC. It encodes CASTPVGQSYEQYF.

This clonotype was counted a few times. The V call is TRBV28, the J call TRBJ1-1; D may be TRBD1 (5 bases). CDR1 is MDHEN, CDR2 SYDVKM, per germline. With 7 bases removed from V and 10 bases from J, the gap between germline ends came to 16 bases. The CDR3 sequence is 12 residues long. Here the CDR3 DNA reads TGTGCCAGCACGACGCCGGTGGGGGTAGCTTTCTTT. This translates into CASTTPVGVAFF. Drawing the rest from reference TRBV28 and TRBJ1-1, the complete variable domain is DVKVTQSSRYLVKRTGEKVFLECVQDMDHENMFWYRQDPGLGLRLIYFSYDVKMKEKGDIPEGYSVSREKKERFSLILESASTNQTSMYLCASTTPVGVAFFGQGTRLTVV.

This clonotype was seen at least ten times. The chain couples TRBV23-1 to TRBJ1-5; 9 nucleotides align to TRBD1. TRBV23-1 is given ORF status, its function remaining uncertain. V lost 6 bases, J lost 7 bases, and 7 bases stayed unmatched. This CDR3 has 14 amino acids. CDR3 coding DNA: TGCGCCAGCAGCCTGGGACAGGGAGAACAGCCCCAGCATTTT. Its protein is CASSLGQGEQPQHF.

The chain has TRBV7-8 and TRBJ2-3, with a weak D call TRBD1 (6 bases). V gave up 0 bases and J gave up 4 bases, with 14 bases separating them. The CDR3 consists of 16 residues. The germline CDR1 and CDR2 sequences are SGHVS and FQNEAQ. Here the CDR3 DNA reads TGTGCCAGCAGCTTAGCCGGGGCCAGGGGTTCAGATACGCAGTATTTT. Protein product: CASSLAGARGSDTQYF.

The V and J genes are TRBV6-5 and TRBJ1-6; 9 positions agree with TRBD1. The junction had 2 bases not matched to a gene; V was cut back by 4 bases and J by 7 bases. This CDR3 spans 14 amino acids. CDR1 and CDR2 from the germline V gene are MNHEY and SVGAGI. The CDR3: CASSFGQGNSPLHF. The CDR3 coding sequence is TGTGCCAGCAGTTTTGGACAGGGGAATTCACCCCTCCACTTT.

The V and J genes are TRBV27 and TRBJ2-5; D remains ambiguous. The ends were cut back, 5 bases at V and 1 base at J, with 11 bases in the middle. The length of the CDR3 is 14 residues. Germline V lookup: CDR1 MNHEY, CDR2 SMNVEV (reference sequence). CDR3 sequence reads: CASSPGPLQETQYF. The CDR3 nucleotides read TGTGCCAGCAGTCCCGGGCCTCTCCAAGAGACCCAGTACTTC.

The table lists this clonotype with a few counts. This chain links TRBV10-3 with TRBJ2-7; D gene ambiguous. CDR3 length: 12 residues. Germline V gene sequence: CDR1 ENHRY, CDR2 SYGVKD. The ends were cut back, 0 bases at V and 7 bases at J, with 7 bases in the middle. In nucleotides, the CDR3 is TGTGCCATCAGTGAGTCTCTCAGTGAGCAGTACTTC. Translated, it gives CAISESLSEQYF.